This T cell receptor (beta chain) was documented in a study of T cell responses to AZD1222 COVID-19 vaccine. Background on the study: Doses given second, at about 4 or about 12 weeks, were pooled. The study's findings and limits: Two doses of AZD1222 preceded a rise in Spike-specific TCR breadth and depth. Variant regions that are unmutated are reportedly the target of nearly half of spike-specific TCRs.

In germline, CDR1 is MNHEY, CDR2 SVGAGI. V lost 7 bases and J lost 4, with 13 bases in between. The CDR3 length is 13 residues. Remarks on this clone: Its cognate antigen is unknown.

Measured with immunoSEQ multiplex PCR; TCRdb has only the in-frame clones, and not every one. The table records approximately 150,000 clones, 90% to 95% of them present only once. The chain recombines TRBV6-5 with TRBJ1-1; TRBD1 is a possible D gene (5 bases). This clonotype was sampled from an adult in good health. Sequenced material: peripheral blood, taken on day 0 of AZD1222 vaccination. The CDR3 loop reads CASKISRGTEAFF. CDR3 nucleotides: TGTGCCAGCAAGATCAGTAGGGGCACTGAAGCTTTCTTT.